This TCR beta chain was identified during a study of OX40 agonist ivuxolimab in advanced cancers. The germline V gene encodes CDR1 SNHLY and CDR2 FYNNEI. This CDR3 spans 14 amino acids. Trimming took off 4 bases at V and 5 bases at J, with 14 bases between the two ends. Produced via immunoSEQ multiplex PCR; TCRdb's table is partial and in-frame only. The sample holds 60,000 to 70,000 clones, approximately 86% seen once. Anyone with autoimmune disease history or systemic immunosuppression was excluded. This chain connects TRBV2 to TRBJ2-5; D may correspond to TRBD1 or TRBD2 (6 bases each). The TCR originated in an adult with an advanced solid tumor such as melanoma, head and neck, liver or kidney cancer. The sample was CD4+ or CD8+ T cells sorted from blood, taken in a trial of the OX40 agonist ivuxolimab. CDR3 sequence: CASSAGARMETQYF. In DNA form, the CDR3 reads TGTGCCAGCAGTGCGGGGGCCCGAATGGAGACCCAGTACTTC.